The present T cell receptor beta chain was sequenced within a study of cytomegalovirus exposure and HLA in healthy donors. Study overall: Across almost 400 genotyped donors, around 82% landed in the Caucasian-associated ancestry cluster. General study results and limits: A later analysis found common viral pathogens apparently linked to several of the most significant clusters.

The PCR ran on 60 Vbeta and 13 Jbeta primers. Sequenced by immunoSEQ multiplex PCR; TCRdb stores in-frame clones only, minus some. Among around 170,000 clones listed, over 70% were seen once. Remarks on this clone: Its specificity is unknown.

Sequencing was carried out using PBMCs. This clonotype was obtained from a woman aged 40 to 55 in good health and CMV-seropositive.

The DNA of the CDR3 is TGCGCCAGCAGTATGGGCAGTTTAAATGAAAAACTGTTTTTT. It translates to CASSMGSLNEKLFF. The rearrangement joins TRBV5-1 to TRBJ1-4; no definite D call. V was clipped by 5 bases and J by 5 bases, with 13 bases between them. The CDR3 is 14 residues long. The germline V gene encodes CDR1 SGHRS and CDR2 YFSETQ.